What follows describes a single T cell receptor beta chain. A read error may account for a junction end that differs from germline. This entry is derived from a study of T cell responses to AZD1222 COVID-19 vaccine. The CDR3 has 11 residues. Per germline, CDR1 LGHNA and CDR2 YNFKEQ. Produced via immunoSEQ multiplex PCR; TCRdb's table is partial and in-frame only. The sample has under 80,000 clones, about 85% seen once. The specimen was peripheral blood, collected on day 0 of AZD1222 vaccination. The sequence came from an adult in good health. The chain combines TRBV4-2 with TRBJ2-7, with D possibly TRBD1 on 6 matching bases. This CDR3 reads CASGQGTEQYF. DNA of the CDR3: TGTGCCAGCGGCCAAGGGACAGAGCAGTACTTC.